Detailed here is one TCR beta chain. The record originates from a study of blood T cell repertoires in COVID-19. Across the study: T cells, B-cell-depleted T cells, or PBMCs provided the cDNA or gDNA that served as material.

The data were produced by immunoSEQ multiplex PCR, yet TCRdb's version contains in-frame clones alone and is incomplete. The repertoire includes some 150,000 clones, approximately 85% of them detected once, and approximately 1.2% sits in the top ten. V lost 4 bases, J lost 4 bases, and 17 bases lay in between. From germline, CDR1 is SGHRS and CDR2 YFSETQ. This CDR3 is 15 amino acids long. This rearrangement joins TRBV5-1 to TRBJ1-1; D may be TRBD1 (6 bases). Sequenced sample: peripheral blood. The clonotype comes from a man aged 55-75 years who had recovered from COVID-19. The DNA for the CDR3 is TGCGCCAGCAGCAGTGGACAGTGGGAACGCACTGAAGCTTTCTTT. Protein product: CASSSGQWERTEAFF.